Shown below are 12 T cell receptor beta chains from a single sample sequenced in a study of blood T cell repertoires in COVID-19. Libraries were prepared by immunoSEQ multiplex PCR; TCRdb keeps only in-frame clonotypes and omits some of them. The repertoire holds tens of thousands of clones, approximately 78% seen once, with over 15% in the top ten. Specimen: peripheral blood. The origin of the receptors is a woman aged 60-75 years with acute or convalescent COVID-19.

V usage is TRBV5-1 and J usage is TRBJ1-1; TRBD1 matches at 9 bases. Trimming at V came to 3 bases and at J to 1 base, leaving 4 bases not matched to a gene. The germline gives CDR1 SGHRS, CDR2 YFSETQ. The CDR3 length is 15 residues. CDR3 bases: TGCGCCAGCAGCTCAGGACAGGGGAGGAACACTGAAGCTTTCTTT. Translated: CASSSGQGRNTEAFF.

The V and J genes are TRBV6-4 and TRBJ2-1, with a weak D call TRBD1 (6 bases). The ends were cut back, 0 bases at V and 9 bases at J, with 15 bases in the middle. The CDR3 spans 15 residues. CDR1 and CDR2 (germline): MRHNA, SNTAGT. The CDR3 bases are TGTGCCAGCAGTGACTCGATGGGGGCCTACGTTGAGCAGTTCTTC. Residues: CASSDSMGAYVEQFF.

The V and J genes are TRBV28 and TRBJ2-7, with D possibly TRBD2 on 7 matching bases. The CDR3 spans 15 residues. V was trimmed by 6 bases and J by 1 base, leaving 16 bases between them. Looked up from germline, CDR1 is MDHEN and CDR2 is SYDVKM. For the CDR3, the DNA is TGTGCCAGCAGCCAACCGGGGGGCAGGTCCTACGAGCAGTACTTC. Protein sequence: CASSQPGGRSYEQYF.

J is TRBJ1-2 and V is TRBV7-8; TRBD1 might be the D (6 bases). The CDR3 is 16 amino acids. Between the trimmed V and J ends, which lost 6 bases and 4 bases, there was a span of 21 bases. Germline V gives CDR1 SGHVS, CDR2 FQNEAQ. DNA for the CDR3: TGTGCCAGCAGTCCAGTGGGGGGGGCTAATGCCTATGGCTACACCTTC. Its protein is CASSPVGGANAYGYTF.

DNA of the CDR3: TGCGCCAGCAGCCAAGATTTTGAACTTACCGGGGAGCTGTTTTTT. It codes for CASSQDFELTGELFF. The V call is TRBV4-3, the J call TRBJ2-2, with no clear D. Trimming took off 0 bases at V and 5 bases at J, with 10 bases between the two ends. CDR1 and CDR2 from the germline V gene are LGHNA and YSLEER. CDR3 length equals 15 residues.

V is TRBV25-1 and J is TRBJ1-4, with 11 bases aligning to TRBD1. This CDR3 contains 18 residues. Germline V lookup: CDR1 MGHDK, CDR2 SYGVNS. Germline trimming cut 1 base from V and 8 bases from J; bases unmatched to any gene: 12. The CDR3 sequence: CASSESGTGGEVGEKLFF. CDR3 nucleotides: TGTGCCAGCAGTGAATCCGGGACAGGGGGTGAGGTAGGAGAAAAACTGTTTTTT.

J is TRBJ2-3 and V is TRBV3-1 (or the pseudogene TRBV3-2); 8 bases align to TRBD2. This CDR3 spans 18 amino acids. Germline-derived CDR1 and CDR2 are LGHDT and YNNKEL (reference sequence). V shed 0 bases and J 2 bases; nucleotides not matched to a gene: 10. CDR3 in DNA: TGTGCCAGCAGCCAAGATCTTGCGGGGACTAGAACCACAGATACGCAGTATTTT. It is translated as CASSQDLAGTRTTDTQYF.

The chain employs TRBV30 and TRBJ1-6; no firm D call. This CDR3 contains 14 residues. In germline, CDR1 is GTSNPN, CDR2 SVGIG (reference sequence). The V and J ends lost 0 bases and 5 bases respectively, with 8 bases between them. CDR3 coding DNA: TGTGCCTGGAGTGTATCCAGTAATAATTCACCCCTCCACTTT. Translation: CAWSVSSNNSPLHF.

The chain links TRBV4-1 to TRBJ2-1; 8 bases agree with TRBD2. The CDR3 is made up of 18 amino acids. V lost 0 bases and J lost 2; bases outside the gene matches: 9. Germline CDR1 and CDR2: MGHRA and YSYEKL. CDR3 loop: CASSQENSGDLPYNEQFF. In DNA form, the CDR3 reads TGCGCCAGCAGCCAAGAGAATAGCGGGGACTTACCCTACAATGAGCAGTTCTTC.

About this clone: Sequence at one end of the junction differs from germline and may be a read error. The J gene is TRBJ1-5, the V gene TRBV2; D is undetermined. Germline V gene lookup returns CDR1 SNHLY and CDR2 FYNNEI. The CDR3 is made up of 12 amino acids. The CDR3 loop reads CASSEGLNGGDF. CDR3 nucleotide sequence: TGTGCCAGCAGTGAAGGTTTGAACGGCGGAGATTTT.

This clone has just one count. The CDR3: CASSVQTMNTEAFF. CDR3 nucleotides: TGTGCCAGCAGCGTACAGACCATGAACACTGAAGCTTTCTTT. The rearrangement links TRBV11-3 to TRBJ1-1; D unresolved. The CDR3 has 14 amino acids. Trimming left V 5 bases short and J 0 bases short, with 10 bases between. CDR1 is SGHNT and CDR2 is YENEEA in the germline V gene.

The chain joins TRBV20-1 to TRBJ2-1, with D maybe TRBD1 (5 bases). Between the trimmed V and J ends, which lost 0 bases and 10 bases, there was a span of 7 bases. Germline V gives CDR1 DFQATT, CDR2 SNEGSKA (reference sequence). The CDR3 consists of 11 residues. The CDR3 sequence is CSAREQAEQFF. Here the CDR3 DNA reads TGCAGTGCTAGAGAACAGGCCGAGCAGTTCTTC.